Presented here are 20 T cell receptor beta chains from one specimen sequenced in a study of cytomegalovirus exposure and HLA in healthy donors. Repertoires were generated with immunoSEQ multiplex PCR, while TCRdb's copy carries only in-frame clones and drops some. The sample carries 65,000 to 80,000 clones, roughly 95% recorded once. Sequenced input: PBMCs. The receptors stem from a woman between 18 and 29 years old in good health and CMV-seropositive.

This rearrangement joins TRBV28 to TRBJ2-3; 12 bases map to TRBD1. V shed 7 bases, J shed 4 bases, and the junction held 15 bases outside the gene matches. The CDR3 is 18 residues long. Germline-derived CDR1 and CDR2 are MDHEN and SYDVKM. The CDR3 region is CASNRRKGQGAAADTQYF. The CDR3 coding sequence is TGTGCCAGCAACCGGCGGAAGGGACAGGGGGCAGCGGCAGATACGCAGTATTTT.

The rearrangement uses TRBV18 and TRBJ1-5; TRBD1 agrees at 7 bases. This CDR3 has 15 amino acids. The J segment lost 6 bases and the V segment lost 3 bases, leaving 8 bases of the junction unmatched. The germline V gene has CDR1 KGHSH and CDR2 LQKENI. CDR3 residues: CASSPAGGRSQPQHF. The CDR3 nucleotides read TGTGCCAGCTCACCGGCAGGGGGTAGGAGTCAGCCCCAGCATTTT.

The V gene is TRBV10-1, the J gene TRBJ2-5; TRBD2 matches at 9 bases. CDR3 length: 17 residues. J lost 5 bases, V lost 6 bases, and 16 bases had no gene match. Germline values: CDR1 WNHNN, CDR2 SYGVQD (reference sequence). The CDR3 nucleotides read TGCGCCAGCAGGAGGGTGGGCGGCGGGAGGGCTCGGGAGACCCAGTACTTC. Translated: CASRRVGGGRARETQYF.

This clone is a singleton in its sample. V is TRBV9 and J is TRBJ1-3; TRBD1 aligns across 8 bases. Germline V gene lookup returns CDR1 SGDLS and CDR2 YYNGEE. This CDR3 has 17 amino acids. The V gene end was trimmed by 2 bases and the J gene end by 2 bases; junction bases not matched to a gene: 9. The CDR3 sequence is CASSVDPGQVAGNTIYF. As DNA, the CDR3 is TGTGCCAGCAGCGTGGATCCGGGACAGGTGGCTGGAAACACCATATATTTT.

The chain carries TRBV27 and TRBJ2-1; TRBD2 matches at 11 bases. CDR1 and CDR2 (germline): MNHEY, SMNVEV (reference sequence). Unmatched junction bases numbered 13, after V lost 0 bases and J lost 6 bases. The CDR3 loop spans 19 amino acids. The CDR3, as DNA: TGTGCCAGCAGTTTATCCGCCGGACTTACTAGCGGGAGCCCCAATGAGCAGTTCTTC. Its protein is CASSLSAGLTSGSPNEQFF.

The rearrangement links TRBV7-9 to TRBJ2-1, with D maybe TRBD2 (5 bases). V was shortened by 6 bases and J by 4 bases, with 13 bases between the two germline ends. CDR3 size: 14 residues. Germline V CDR1 and CDR2: SEHNR, FQNEAQ (reference sequence). CDR3 in amino acids: CASSRELLYNEQFF. CDR3 DNA sequence: TGTGCCAGCAGTCGGGAACTACTATACAATGAGCAGTTCTTC.

This chain uses TRBV4-3 with TRBJ2-2; a possible D gene is TRBD1 (5 bases). Germline CDR1 and CDR2: LGHNA and YSLEER. V dropped 0 bases and J dropped 5 bases, with 7 bases sitting between them. The CDR3 runs 14 residues. CDR3 DNA: TGCGCCAGCAGCCAAGAGCAGGGAACCGGGGAGCTGTTTTTT. This codes for CASSQEQGTGELFF.

This chain joins TRBV19 and TRBJ2-3, with TRBD1 identical over 8 bases. Trimming at V came to 4 bases and at J to 1 base, leaving 1 base not matched to a gene. The CDR3 spans 14 residues. Germline V gene sequence: CDR1 LNHDA, CDR2 SQIVND (reference sequence). CDR3 amino acids: CASSTTGGTDTQYF. CDR3 DNA sequence: TGTGCCAGTAGTACGACAGGGGGCACAGATACGCAGTATTTT.

Regarding this clone: Because the CDR3's place on the DNA is in doubt, the DNA is left out and the CDR3 is given as listed by TCRdb. This chain links TRBV4-3 with TRBJ2-3; the D call of TRBD2 is as the table states it, not checked on the DNA. Ends included, the CDR3 has 15 residues. Looked up from germline, CDR1 is LGHNA and CDR2 is YSLEER. Here the CDR3 reads CASSQDRVAGGSEYF.

V usage is TRBV11-2 and J usage is TRBJ2-7; 9 bases line up with TRBD1. Germline V lookup: CDR1 SGHAT, CDR2 FQNNGV. Germline trimming cut 4 bases from V and 4 bases from J; bases unmatched to any gene: 11. There are 16 residues in the CDR3. The CDR3 DNA follows: TGTGCCAGCAGCTACCAAACCGGGACAGGGTTTTACGAGCAGTACTTC. Translating gives CASSYQTGTGFYEQYF.

DNA for the CDR3: TGTGCCACCAGCAGAGATCGTCCGGGGGTCTATGGCTACACCTTC. Its translation is CATSRDRPGVYGYTF. The chain is built from TRBV15 and TRBJ1-2; weak D call: TRBD1 (5 bases). There are 15 residues in the CDR3. CDR1 LNHNV and CDR2 YYDKDF come from the germline V gene (reference sequence). V was cut by 0 bases and J by 4 bases, with 12 bases left in between. Together with reference TRBV15 and TRBJ1-2, the CDR3 gives the full variable domain: DAMVIQNPRYQVTQFGKPVTLSCSQTLNHNVMYWYQQKSSQAPKLLFHYYDKDFNNEADTPDNFQSRRPNTSFCFLDIRSPGLGDTAMYLCATSRDRPGVYGYTFGSGTRLTVV.

This clone appeared a single time. This chain links TRBV13 with TRBJ2-7, with D possibly TRBD1 on 6 matching bases. Germline CDR1 and CDR2: PRHDT and FYEKMQ (reference sequence). Trimming left V 4 bases short and J 1 base short, with 14 bases between. The length of the CDR3 is 15 residues. The CDR3 DNA reads as TGTGCCAGCAGCTCACAGGGAAAGCCGTCCTACGAGCAGTACTTC. The encoded protein is CASSSQGKPSYEQYF. The complete variable domain, with remaining parts taken from reference TRBV13 and TRBJ2-7, reads AAGVIQSPRHLIKEKRETATLKCYPIPRHDTVYWYQQGPGQDPQFLISFYEKMQSDKGSIPDRFSAQQFSDYHSELNMSSLELGDSALYFCASSSQGKPSYEQYFGPGTRLTVT.

The chain combines TRBV19 with TRBJ1-4; TRBD1 matches 7 bases. The J segment lost 0 bases and the V segment lost 4 bases, leaving 5 bases of the junction unmatched. Germline-derived CDR1 and CDR2 are LNHDA and SQIVND (reference sequence). CDR3 size: 16 residues. CDR3 nucleotide sequence: TGTGCCAGTAGTAGCCAAAGGGGGCCAACTAATGAAAAACTGTTTTTT. It translates to CASSSQRGPTNEKLFF.

The chain carries TRBV4-3 and TRBJ2-5, with TRBD2 matching over 12 bases. The CDR3 is 14 amino acids. CDR1 is LGHNA and CDR2 is YSLEER in the germline V gene. The trim removed 0 bases at V and 9 bases at J, leaving 2 bases unmatched. The CDR3 sequence is CASSQELAGGSQYF. CDR3 sequence (DNA): TGCGCCAGCAGCCAAGAACTAGCGGGGGGATCCCAGTACTTC.

The J gene is TRBJ2-1, the V gene TRBV9; TRBD2 matches 7 bases. The CDR3 spans 16 residues. The V gene end was trimmed by 0 bases and the J gene end by 2 bases; junction bases not matched to a gene: 5. Germline V CDR1 and CDR2: SGDLS, YYNGEE. The CDR3 is CASSVGSGVTYNEQFF. CDR3 in DNA: TGTGCCAGCAGCGTAGGGAGCGGGGTCACCTACAATGAGCAGTTCTTC.

CDR3 residues: CASRQVISGETQYF. The DNA of the CDR3 is TGTGCCAGCAGACAGGTGATAAGTGGAGAGACCCAGTACTTC. The rearrangement joins TRBV6-1 to TRBJ2-5, with TRBD1 as a possible D gene (5 bases). The V end lost 6 bases, the J end lost 4 bases, and 15 bases lay between the germline ends. Germline-derived CDR1 and CDR2 are MNHNS and SASEGT. This CDR3 region has 14 residues.

This chain connects TRBV7-9 to TRBJ2-5; maybe TRBD2 (5 bases). V gave up 5 bases and J gave up 5 bases, with 9 bases separating them. The CDR3 totals 12 residues. Per germline, CDR1 SEHNR and CDR2 FQNEAQ (reference sequence). CDR3 sequence (DNA): TGTGCCAGCAGCGGACTGGGGGAGACCCAGTACTTC. Residues: CASSGLGETQYF.

With respect to this clone: Additional DNA sequences in this sample encode the identical CDR3. This sequence joins TRBV6-4 and TRBJ2-1; D perhaps matches TRBD2 (6 bases). Germline CDR1 reads MRHNA; CDR2 reads SNTAGT. The CDR3 length is 15 residues. The ends were cut back, 3 bases at V and 1 base at J, with 10 bases in the middle. DNA of the CDR3: TGTGCCAGCAGTGATTCGAGCGGGTCCTACAATGAGCAGTTCTTC. Its protein product is CASSDSSGSYNEQFF.

This sequence joins TRBV6-1 and TRBJ2-3, with 7 nucleotides matching TRBD2. V dropped 3 bases and J dropped 7; count of bases not matched to a gene: 16. CDR3 length equals 17 residues. Per germline, CDR1 MNHNS and CDR2 SASEGT. The CDR3 loop is CASSEAWSSRGVNTQYF. The DNA for the CDR3 is TGTGCCAGCAGTGAGGCTTGGAGTAGCCGGGGGGTAAATACGCAGTATTTT.

The rearrangement uses TRBV7-2 and TRBJ1-1; the D is unclear. Trimming stripped 2 bases from V and 5 bases from J, with 3 bases between. Germline lookup yields CDR1 SGHTA and CDR2 FQGNSA. This CDR3 spans 11 amino acids. Here the CDR3 DNA reads TGTGCCAGCAGCTTATCAACTGAAGCTTTCTTT. Amino acids: CASSLSTEAFF.